This T cell receptor (beta chain) was observed in a study of T cells in Graves' hyperthyroidism and ophthalmopathy. V lost 5 bases to trimming and J lost 4 bases, with 8 bases between them. This CDR3 has 12 amino acids. Germline assignment: CDR1 SGHAT and CDR2 FQNNGV. Every diagnosis used clinical symptoms, serum thyroxine and TRAb, thyroid ultrasound and orbital computed tomography. 10 ml fresh peripheral blood yielded the PBMCs. Study results and limitations: In the blood, most expanded thyroid clonotypes above 0.001 appeared as well.

This clonotype was found many times. Its antigen remains unidentified. Using RNA transcripts as the source, TCR beta CDR3 regions were amplified. The TCR CDR3 first-round RT-PCR relied on the HTBI primer set. TCRdb independently ran MiXCR on the multiplex PCR reads; one entry per CDR3 protein. This table has about half a million distinct CDR3 sequences, approximately 22% appearing once. The V gene is TRBV11-2, the J gene TRBJ1-2, with D uncertain. The sequence was collected from a woman in her seventies with Graves' ophthalmopathy. The sequenced material came from blood. The CDR3 reads CASSPTGYGYTF. The CDR3 DNA reads as TGTGCCAGCAGCCCGACGGGCTATGGCTACACCTTC.